This T cell receptor beta chain was identified during a study of vaccination and CD4 T cells after COVID-19. Concerning this clonotype itself: Its cognate antigen is unknown.

Germline V gene data show CDR1 as SQVTM and CDR2 as ANQGSEA. This CDR3 contains 12 residues. V was cut by 2 bases and J by 5 bases, with 9 bases left in between. Specified treatment: roughly 11-day PBMC culture with coronavirus spike peptide pools or control peptides (ViraFEST assay). The collection of CD4+ T cells from the unexposed donor took place before the COVID-19 pandemic (2011-2018). Cultured CD4+ T cell DNA underwent sequencing with the Oncomine TCR Beta short-read assay. One entry per CDR3 protein, called by TCRdb with MiXCR from the PCR reads. The sample includes some 8,600 distinct CDR3 sequences, 56% of them seen just once.

Sequenced sample: CD4+ T cells from blood, cultured in vitro. J is TRBJ2-5 and V is TRBV29-1, with D possibly being TRBD1 (6 bases). The clonotype was recovered from a human donor in good health. The CDR3 sequence is CSVETGIETQYF. In DNA, the CDR3 is TGCAGCGTTGAAACAGGGATCGAGACCCAGTACTTC.